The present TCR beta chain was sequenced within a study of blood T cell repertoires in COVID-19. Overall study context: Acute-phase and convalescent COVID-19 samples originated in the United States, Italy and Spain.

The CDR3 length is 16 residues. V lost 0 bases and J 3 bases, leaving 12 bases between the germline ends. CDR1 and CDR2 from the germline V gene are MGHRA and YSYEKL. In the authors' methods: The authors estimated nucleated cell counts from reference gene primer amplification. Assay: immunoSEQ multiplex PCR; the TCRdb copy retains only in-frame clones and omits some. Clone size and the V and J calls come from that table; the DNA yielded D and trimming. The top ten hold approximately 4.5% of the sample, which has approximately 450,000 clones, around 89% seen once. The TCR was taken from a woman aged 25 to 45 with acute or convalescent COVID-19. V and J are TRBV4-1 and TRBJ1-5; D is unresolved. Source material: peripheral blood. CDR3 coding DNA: TGCGCCAGCAGCCAAGACGCCCGGGAGTACAATCAGCCCCAGCATTTT. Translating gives CASSQDAREYNQPQHF.